This T cell receptor (beta chain) was sequenced for a study of identical twins. TCRdb fed the 5' RACE reads into MiXCR, producing one record per CDR3 protein. This sample yields about 720,000 distinct CDR3 sequences, of which roughly 20% are seen a single time; around 14% belongs to the top ten. This CDR3 comprises 15 residues. The germline V gene encodes CDR1 MGHDK and CDR2 SYGVNS. The V end was cut by 6 bases, the J end by 2 bases, with 15 bases between. The sample was also reused in another study, on T cells expressing NK-cell markers.

The sequenced material came from PBMCs. This TCR was recovered from a woman between 18 and 29 years old in good health. The rearrangement joins TRBV25-1 to TRBJ2-3, with a possible D match to TRBD1 (5 bases). CDR3 sequence: CASSWGGTFTDTQYF. The DNA for the CDR3 is TGTGCCAGCAGCTGGGGCGGAACATTCACAGATACGCAGTATTTT.